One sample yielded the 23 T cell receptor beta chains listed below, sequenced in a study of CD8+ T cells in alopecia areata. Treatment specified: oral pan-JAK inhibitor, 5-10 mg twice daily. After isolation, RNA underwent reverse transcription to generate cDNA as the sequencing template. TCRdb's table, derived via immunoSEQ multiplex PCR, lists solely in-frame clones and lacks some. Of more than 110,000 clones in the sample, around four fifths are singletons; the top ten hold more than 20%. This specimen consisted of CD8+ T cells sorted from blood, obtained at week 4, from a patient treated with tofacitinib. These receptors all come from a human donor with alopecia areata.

CDR3 sequence (DNA): TGCGCCAGCAGCCCCCAGTGGGCCGATAATTCACCCCTCCACTTT. Translated: CASSPQWADNSPLHF. The J gene is TRBJ1-6, the V gene TRBV4-3; no clear D gene. Germline V gene lookup returns CDR1 LGHNA and CDR2 YSLEER. V lost 4 bases, J lost 5 bases, and 12 bases lay in between. This CDR3 region has 15 residues.

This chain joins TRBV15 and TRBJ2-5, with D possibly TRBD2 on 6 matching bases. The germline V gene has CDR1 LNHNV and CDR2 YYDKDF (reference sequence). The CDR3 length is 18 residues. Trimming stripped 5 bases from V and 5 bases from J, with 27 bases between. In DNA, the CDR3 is TGTGCCACCAGCCAGAGAGGAGGGGTCCTTCTACCTTTGGAGACCCAGTACTTC. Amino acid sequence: CATSQRGGVLLPLETQYF.

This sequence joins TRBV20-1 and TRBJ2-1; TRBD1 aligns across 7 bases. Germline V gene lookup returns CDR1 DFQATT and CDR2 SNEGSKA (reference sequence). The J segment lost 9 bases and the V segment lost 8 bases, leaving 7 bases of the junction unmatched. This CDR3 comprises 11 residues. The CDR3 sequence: CSWNRGSEQFF. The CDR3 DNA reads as TGCAGTTGGAACAGGGGTTCTGAGCAGTTCTTC.

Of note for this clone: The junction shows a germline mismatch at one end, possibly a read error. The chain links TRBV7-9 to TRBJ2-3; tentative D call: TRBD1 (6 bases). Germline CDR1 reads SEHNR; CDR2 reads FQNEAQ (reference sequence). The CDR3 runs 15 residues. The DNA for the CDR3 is TGCGCCAGCAGCCAAGAGGATACAGGGACAGATACGCAGTATTTT. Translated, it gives CASSQEDTGTDTQYF.

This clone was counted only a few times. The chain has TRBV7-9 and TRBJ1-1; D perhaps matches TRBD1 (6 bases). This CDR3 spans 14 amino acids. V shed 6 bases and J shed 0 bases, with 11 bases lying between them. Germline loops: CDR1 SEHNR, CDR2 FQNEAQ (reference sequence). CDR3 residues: CASRPDRLNTEAFF. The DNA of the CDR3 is TGTGCCAGCAGACCTGACAGGCTGAACACTGAAGCTTTCTTT.

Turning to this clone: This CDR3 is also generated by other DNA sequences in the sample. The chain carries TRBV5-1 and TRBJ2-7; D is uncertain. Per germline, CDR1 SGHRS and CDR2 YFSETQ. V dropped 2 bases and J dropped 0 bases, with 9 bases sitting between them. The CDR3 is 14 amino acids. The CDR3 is CASSFRGSSYEQYF. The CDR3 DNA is TGCGCCAGCAGCTTTCGTGGCAGCTCCTACGAGCAGTACTTC.

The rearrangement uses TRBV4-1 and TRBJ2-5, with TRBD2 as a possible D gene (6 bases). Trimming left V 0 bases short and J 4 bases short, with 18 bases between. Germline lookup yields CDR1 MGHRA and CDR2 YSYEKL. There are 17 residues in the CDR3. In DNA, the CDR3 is TGCGCCAGCAGCCAAGATACGGGTGGTGCGGGGAGAGAGACCCAGTACTTC. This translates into CASSQDTGGAGRETQYF.

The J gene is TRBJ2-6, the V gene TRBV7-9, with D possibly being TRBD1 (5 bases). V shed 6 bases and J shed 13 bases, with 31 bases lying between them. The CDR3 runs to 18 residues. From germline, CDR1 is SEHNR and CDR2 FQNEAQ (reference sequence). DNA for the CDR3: TGTGCCAGCAGACCTCCCGGAGACAGCCCGCCGGATGTTCTAGTCCTGACTTTC. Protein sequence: CASRPPGDSPPDVLVLTF.

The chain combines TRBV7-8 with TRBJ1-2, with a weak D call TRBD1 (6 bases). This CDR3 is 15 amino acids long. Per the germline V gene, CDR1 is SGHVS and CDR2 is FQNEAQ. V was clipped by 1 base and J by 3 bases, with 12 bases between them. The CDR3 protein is CASSLEAGVYYGYTF. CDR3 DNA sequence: TGTGCCAGCAGCTTAGAGGCAGGGGTTTACTATGGCTACACCTTC.

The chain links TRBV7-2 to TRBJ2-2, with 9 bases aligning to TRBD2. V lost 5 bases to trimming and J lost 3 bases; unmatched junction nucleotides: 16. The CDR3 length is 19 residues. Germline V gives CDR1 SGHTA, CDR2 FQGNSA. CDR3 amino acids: CASSPPPVSGGSYTGELFF. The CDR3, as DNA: TGTGCCAGCAGCCCCCCACCTGTCAGCGGGGGGTCCTACACCGGGGAGCTGTTTTTT.

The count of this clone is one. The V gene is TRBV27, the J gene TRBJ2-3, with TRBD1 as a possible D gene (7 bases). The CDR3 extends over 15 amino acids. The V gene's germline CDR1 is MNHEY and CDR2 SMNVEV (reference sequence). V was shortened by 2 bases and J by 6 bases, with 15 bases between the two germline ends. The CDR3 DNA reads TGTGCCAGCAGTTTACTACGGTCAGGGGGGGATACGCAGTATTTT. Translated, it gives CASSLLRSGGDTQYF.

CDR3 nucleotide sequence: TGTGCCAGCAGCTCCCCCACTAGCGGGGGGCGCCAATCTGCCTACGAGCAGTACTTC. Its protein product is CASSSPTSGGRQSAYEQYF. The genes are TRBV7-9 and TRBJ2-7, with TRBD2 matching over 12 bases. Germline V lookup: CDR1 SEHNR, CDR2 FQNEAQ (reference sequence). The CDR3 loop spans 19 amino acids. V dropped 4 bases and J dropped 2; count of bases not matched to a gene: 15. The whole variable domain, filled in from reference TRBV7-9 and TRBJ2-7, reads DTGVSQNPRHKITKRGQNVTFRCDPISEHNRLYWYRQTLGQGPEFLTYFQNEAQLEKSRLLSDRFSAERPKGSFSTLEIQRTEQGDSAMYLCASSSPTSGGRQSAYEQYFGPGTRLTVT.

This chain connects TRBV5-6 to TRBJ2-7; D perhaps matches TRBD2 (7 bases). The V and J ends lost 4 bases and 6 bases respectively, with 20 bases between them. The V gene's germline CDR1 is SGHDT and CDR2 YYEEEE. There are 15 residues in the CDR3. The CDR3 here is CASSPEGRGAGEQYF. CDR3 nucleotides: TGTGCCAGCAGCCCGGAAGGTCGGGGGGCTGGCGAGCAGTACTTC.

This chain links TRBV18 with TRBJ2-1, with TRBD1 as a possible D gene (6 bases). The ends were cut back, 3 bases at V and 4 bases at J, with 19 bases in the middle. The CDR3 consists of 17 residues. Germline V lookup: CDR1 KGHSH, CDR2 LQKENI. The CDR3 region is CASSPGAGIPLYNEQFF. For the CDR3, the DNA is TGTGCCAGCTCACCGGGGGCCGGGATTCCCCTATACAATGAGCAGTTCTTC.

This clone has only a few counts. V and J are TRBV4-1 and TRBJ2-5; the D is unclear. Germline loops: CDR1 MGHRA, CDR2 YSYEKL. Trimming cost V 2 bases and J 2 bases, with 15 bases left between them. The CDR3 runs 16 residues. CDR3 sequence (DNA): TGCGCCAGCAGCCAAAAGGAAATTTTATTGCAAGAGACCCAGTACTTC. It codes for CASSQKEILLQETQYF.

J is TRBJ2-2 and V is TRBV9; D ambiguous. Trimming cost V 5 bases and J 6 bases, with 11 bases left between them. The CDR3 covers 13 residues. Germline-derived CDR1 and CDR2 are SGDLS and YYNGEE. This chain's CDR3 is CASSGPPPGELFF. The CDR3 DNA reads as TGTGCCAGCAGTGGACCCCCCCCCGGGGAGCTGTTTTTT.

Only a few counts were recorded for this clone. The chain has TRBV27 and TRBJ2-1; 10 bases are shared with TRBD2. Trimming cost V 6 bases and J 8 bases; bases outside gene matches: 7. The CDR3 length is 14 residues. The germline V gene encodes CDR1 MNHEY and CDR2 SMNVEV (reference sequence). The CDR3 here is CASRLAGGYDEQFF. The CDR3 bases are TGTGCCAGCAGGTTAGCGGGGGGTTACGATGAGCAGTTCTTC.

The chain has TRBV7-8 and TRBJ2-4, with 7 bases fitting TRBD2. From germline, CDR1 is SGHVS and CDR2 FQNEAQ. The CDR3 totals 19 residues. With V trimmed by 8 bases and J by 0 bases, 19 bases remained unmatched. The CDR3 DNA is TGTGCCAGCGGACCTTCGGCAGGTCGGGACTATTTAGCCAAAAACATTCAGTACTTC. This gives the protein CASGPSAGRDYLAKNIQYF.

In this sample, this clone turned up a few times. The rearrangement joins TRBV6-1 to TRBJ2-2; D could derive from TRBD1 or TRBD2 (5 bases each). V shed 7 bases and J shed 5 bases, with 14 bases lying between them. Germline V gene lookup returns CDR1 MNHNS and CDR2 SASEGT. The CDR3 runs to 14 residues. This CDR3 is CASTGDGETGELFF. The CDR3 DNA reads TGTGCCAGCACCGGGGACGGGGAAACCGGGGAGCTGTTTTTT.

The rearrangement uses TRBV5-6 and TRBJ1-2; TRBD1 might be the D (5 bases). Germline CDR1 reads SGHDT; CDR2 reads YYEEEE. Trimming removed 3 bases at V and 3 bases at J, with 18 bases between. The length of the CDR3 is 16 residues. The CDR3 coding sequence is TGTGCCAGCAGCTCCCCGAGCCGGGGGGAATACTATGGCTACACCTTC. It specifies CASSSPSRGEYYGYTF.

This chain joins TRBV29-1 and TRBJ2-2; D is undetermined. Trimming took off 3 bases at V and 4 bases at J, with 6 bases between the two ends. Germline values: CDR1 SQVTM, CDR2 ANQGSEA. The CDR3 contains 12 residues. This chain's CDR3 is CSVEGTTGELFF. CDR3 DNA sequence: TGCAGCGTTGAGGGTACCACCGGGGAGCTGTTTTTT.

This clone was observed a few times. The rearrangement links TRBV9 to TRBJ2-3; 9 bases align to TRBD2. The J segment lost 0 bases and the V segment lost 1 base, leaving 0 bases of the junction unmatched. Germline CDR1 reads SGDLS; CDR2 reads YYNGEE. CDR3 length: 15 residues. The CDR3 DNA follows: TGTGCCAGCAGCGTAACTAGCGGGAGCACAGATACGCAGTATTTT. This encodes CASSVTSGSTDTQYF. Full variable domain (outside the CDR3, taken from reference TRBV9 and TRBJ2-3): DSGVTQTPKHLITATGQRVTLRCSPRSGDLSVYWYQQSLDQGLQFLIQYYNGEERAKGNILERFSAQQFPDLHSELNLSSLELGDSALYFCASSVTSGSTDTQYFGPGTRLTVL.

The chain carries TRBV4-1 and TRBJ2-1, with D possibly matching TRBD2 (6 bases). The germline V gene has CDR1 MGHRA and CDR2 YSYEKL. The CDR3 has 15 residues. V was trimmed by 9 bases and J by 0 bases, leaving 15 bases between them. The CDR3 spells CASTSHTISYNEQFF. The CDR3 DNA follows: TGCGCCAGTACTAGCCATACCATCTCCTACAATGAGCAGTTCTTC.